What follows describes a single TCR beta chain. Its antigen is as yet unknown. These data belong to a study of OX40 agonist ivuxolimab in advanced cancers. Across the whole study: Patients in dose escalation had liver, melanoma, kidney or head and neck cancers. People who had prior anti-PD-1, anti-PD-L1 or anti-CTLA-4 therapy could take part, and around 43% had some. One hepatocellular carcinoma and a couple of cutaneous melanoma patients partially responded. Study-wide points: Some nonresponders additionally presented with little normalized T-cell clonal expansion.

TCRdb keeps only in-frame clones here, not all; method: immunoSEQ multiplex PCR. The repertoire holds about 61,000 clones, with around 83% as singletons. This receptor was taken from an adult with an advanced solid tumor such as melanoma, head and neck, liver or kidney cancer. This specimen consisted of CD4+ or CD8+ T cells sorted from blood, obtained in a trial of the OX40 agonist ivuxolimab.

CDR3 sequence: CASNRDYTGELFF. DNA of the CDR3: TGCGCCAGCAACAGGGACTACACCGGGGAGCTGTTTTTT. The V gene is TRBV5-1, the J gene TRBJ2-2; D may match TRBD1 or TRBD2 (6 bases each). The CDR3 extends over 13 amino acids. The germline CDR1 and CDR2 sequences are SGHRS and YFSETQ. The ends were cut back, 6 bases at V and 3 bases at J, with 9 bases in the middle.